This T cell receptor (beta chain) was retrieved from a study of T cells in Graves' hyperthyroidism and ophthalmopathy. Study at large: Before any treatment, at initial diagnosis, peripheral blood was collected.

The study left out patients who had uncontrolled infection, other autoimmune disease, pregnancy or lactation. Each diagnosis was grounded in clinical symptoms, serum thyroxine and TRAb, thyroid ultrasound, and orbital computed tomography. PBMCs were obtained from over 8.5 ml fresh peripheral blood. Points on this clonotype: A much larger clone differs from this one at a single base, so this may be a read error.

CDR1 SGHVS and CDR2 FQNEAQ come from the germline V gene. The CDR3 runs 13 residues. Amplification targeted TCR beta CDR3 regions from RNA transcripts. The HTBI primer set served for first-round RT-PCR of the TCR CDR3. TCRdb reprocessed the multiplex PCR reads with MiXCR, giving one entry per CDR3 protein. Here the sample spans 250,000 to 300,000 distinct CDR3 sequences, less than 20% being singletons. What was sequenced was blood. The TCR originated in a man aged 45 to 65 with Graves' ophthalmopathy. J is TRBJ2-5 and V is TRBV7-8; D is uncertain. The J call is uncertain, as TRBJ2-1 better fits the DNA end. The CDR3 coding sequence is TGTGCCAGCAGCTTAGAGGGTATTAGGACCCAGTTCTTC. This sequence encodes CASSLEGIRTQFF.